A selection of T cell receptor beta chains follows, all from one sample in a study of blood T cell repertoires in COVID-19. The assay was immunoSEQ multiplex PCR, and TCRdb's table has in-frame clones only and misses some. The sample lists a few hundred thousand clones, 88% occurring once. The specimen was peripheral blood. The receptor source for this set is a woman aged 40 to 50 who had recovered from COVID-19. CDR3s include the opening cysteine and the closing phenylalanine or tryptophan. The D gene is left open where the match is weak. A row's size may be missing; if present it is once, few, many or a size class.

CDR3nt: TGTGCCAGTGCCAACAGGGATTATAGCAATCAGCCCCAGCATTTT; CDR3aa: CASANRDYSNQPQHF; v_gene: TRBV19; d_gene: .; abundance: once; j_gene: TRBJ1-5
CDR3nt: TGCAGTGCTAGTCCCCCCCACAGGGGTGGGGAGACCCAGTACTTC; CDR3aa: CSASPPHRGGETQYF; v_gene: TRBV20-1; d_gene: TRBD1; abundance: .; j_gene: TRBJ2-5
CDR3nt: TGTGCCAGCAGCAACAGGGGCGCCTACGAGCAGTACTTC; CDR3aa: CASSNRGAYEQYF; v_gene: TRBV7-3; d_gene: TRBD1; abundance: .; j_gene: TRBJ2-7
CDR3nt: TGCGCCAGCAGCTTTGGTCCGGACAGGGGGCGGTCTGGGGCCAACGTCCTGACTTTC; CDR3aa: CASSFGPDRGRSGANVLTF; v_gene: TRBV5-1; d_gene: TRBD1; abundance: .; j_gene: TRBJ2-6
CDR3nt: TGCGCCAGCAGCCTAAGTTTCCTTCTCTCCTACGAGCAGTACTTC; CDR3aa: CASSLSFLLSYEQYF; v_gene: TRBV10-1; d_gene: .; abundance: few; j_gene: TRBJ2-7
CDR3nt: TGTGCCAGCTCACCATTGGGGGCCAGCCCGGGACGCGGAACCTACGAGCAGTACTTC; CDR3aa: CASSPLGASPGRGTYEQYF; v_gene: TRBV18; d_gene: .; abundance: .; j_gene: TRBJ2-7
CDR3nt: TGTGCCAGCAGCCCCGGACAGGGGTCGGGGACCCAGTACTTC; CDR3aa: CASSPGQGSGTQYF; v_gene: TRBV7-3; d_gene: TRBD1; abundance: .; j_gene: TRBJ2-5
CDR3nt: TGTGCCAGCAGCTTAGTGTCCAGGTATAGCAATCAGCCCCAGCATTTT; CDR3aa: CASSLVSRYSNQPQHF; v_gene: TRBV7-2; d_gene: .; abundance: .; j_gene: TRBJ1-5
CDR3nt: TGTGCCAGCAGCTTAGGTGGGGGCCGGACAGATACGCAGTATTTT; CDR3aa: CASSLGGGRTDTQYF; v_gene: TRBV7-9; d_gene: .; abundance: .; j_gene: TRBJ2-3
CDR3nt: TGTGCCAGTAGTACAGGGACTAGCGGGATGGCAGATACGCAGTATTTT; CDR3aa: CASSTGTSGMADTQYF; v_gene: TRBV19; d_gene: TRBD2; abundance: .; j_gene: TRBJ2-3
CDR3nt: TGTGCCAGCAGCGTAGGCGGGGGGAGCAATGAGCAGTTCTTC; CDR3aa: CASSVGGGSNEQFF; v_gene: TRBV9; d_gene: TRBD2; abundance: few; j_gene: TRBJ2-1
CDR3nt: TGTGCCAGCAGCTTAGGGGGGGGGCGCGGCAATCAGCCCCAGCATTTT; CDR3aa: CASSLGGGRGNQPQHF; v_gene: TRBV11-2; d_gene: .; abundance: .; j_gene: TRBJ1-5
CDR3nt: TGTGCCAGCATATTTTCCGGGGGTCAGCCCCAGCATTTT; CDR3aa: CASIFSGGQPQHF; v_gene: TRBV2; d_gene: .; abundance: .; j_gene: TRBJ1-5
CDR3nt: TGTGCCAGCAGCCAAGACCCACAGGGTGGCTACACCTTC; CDR3aa: CASSQDPQGGYTF; v_gene: TRBV3-1/TRBV3-2; d_gene: .; abundance: .; j_gene: TRBJ1-2
CDR3nt: TGTGCCAGCAGCCCCGGACAGACCTACACAGATACGCAGTATTTT; CDR3aa: CASSPGQTYTDTQYF; v_gene: TRBV11-2; d_gene: .; abundance: once; j_gene: TRBJ2-3
CDR3nt: TGTGCCAGCAGTTACCCCGGGCAGGGGATCGCAGATACGCAGTATTTT; CDR3aa: CASSYPGQGIADTQYF; v_gene: TRBV6-2/TRBV6-3; d_gene: .; abundance: few; j_gene: TRBJ2-3
CDR3nt: TGCGCCAGCAGCCAAACACAGGGGGAGAAGCCCCAGCATTTT; CDR3aa: CASSQTQGEKPQHF; v_gene: TRBV4-1; d_gene: TRBD1; abundance: once; j_gene: TRBJ1-5
CDR3nt: TGTGCCAGCAGCCCCCCCAGGCGGGAGGCCCCAACGGCCACCGGGGAGCTGTTTTTT; CDR3aa: CASSPPRREAPTATGELFF; v_gene: TRBV7-9; d_gene: TRBD2; abundance: .; j_gene: TRBJ2-2
CDR3nt: TGCAGCGTTTGGGGCGGGCTAGCGGGAGATGGCGAGCAGTTCTTC; CDR3aa: CSVWGGLAGDGEQFF; v_gene: TRBV29-1; d_gene: TRBD2; abundance: .; j_gene: TRBJ2-1